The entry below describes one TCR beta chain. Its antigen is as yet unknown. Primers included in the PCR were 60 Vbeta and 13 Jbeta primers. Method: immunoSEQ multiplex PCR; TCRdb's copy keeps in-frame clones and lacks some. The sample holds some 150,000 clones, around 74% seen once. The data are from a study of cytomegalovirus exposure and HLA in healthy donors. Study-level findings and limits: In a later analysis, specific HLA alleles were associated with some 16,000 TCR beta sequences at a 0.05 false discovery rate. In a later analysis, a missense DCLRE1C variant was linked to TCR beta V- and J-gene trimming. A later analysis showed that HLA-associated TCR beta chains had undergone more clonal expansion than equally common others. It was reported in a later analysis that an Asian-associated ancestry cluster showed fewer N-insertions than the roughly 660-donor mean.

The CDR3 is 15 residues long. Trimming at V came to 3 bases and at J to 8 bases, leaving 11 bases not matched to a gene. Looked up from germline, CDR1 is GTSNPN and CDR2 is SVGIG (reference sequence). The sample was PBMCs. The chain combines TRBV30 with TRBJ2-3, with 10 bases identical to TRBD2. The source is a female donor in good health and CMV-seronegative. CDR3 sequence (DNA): TGTGCCTGGAGAAGCGAGCGGGGGGGCCCTGGTACGCAGTATTTT. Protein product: CAWRSERGGPGTQYF.